This T cell receptor (beta chain) was identified in a study of post-analysis software for immune sequencing data. Looking at the study overall: The study covered relapsing-remitting, secondary progressive and progressive-relapsing courses of multiple sclerosis.

Findings of the study overall: Controls showed lower frequencies than patients for 4 or 5 TRBV segments, and TRBV5-6, TRBV5-1 and TRBV20-1 were among these.

As for this clonotype: Its antigen is currently unknown.

Trimming took 0 bases from V and 6 from J, leaving 9 bases between them. Looked up from germline, CDR1 is SGDLS and CDR2 is YYNGEE. The CDR3 spans 14 residues. Unique molecular identifiers tagged the TCR beta cDNA libraries. TCRdb analysed the PCR reads with MiXCR anew, one entry per CDR3 protein. The profile shows fewer than 850,000 distinct CDR3 sequences, 46% of them singletons. The source of this sequence is a girl under 18 with multiple sclerosis. The sequencing sample was made of blood. The chain couples TRBV9 to TRBJ2-2; D gene unclear. The CDR3 coding sequence is TGTGCCAGCAGCGTAGTGTCAGCCTCCGGGGAGCTGTTTTTT. Amino acid sequence: CASSVVSASGELFF.